The 3 T cell receptor beta chains reported below all come from one sample, sequenced in a study of control samples from healthy donors and cancer patients (dated by TCRdb to about 2020). Preparation of the library involved the immunoSEQ multiplex PCR assay. The immuneACCESS repertoire file appears here via TCRdb, limited to in-frame rearrangements. These files lack a portion of the clones; in checked studies, under half of the deficit traces to unresolved V genes, and the cause of the others is not known. The sample table holds around 160,000 clones, of which 80% to 95% were seen once. Of the sample, under 7% is held by the ten largest clones. Sequenced: blood. These receptors all stem from a man aged 18 to 35 in good health.

The chain employs TRBV2 and TRBJ2-1, with a weak D call TRBD2 (7 bases). This CDR3 has 13 amino acids. Trimming cost V 3 bases and J 8 bases, with 11 bases left between them. Germline CDR1 SNHLY, CDR2 FYNNEI. The CDR3 sequence is CASSDGGLDEQFF. CDR3 DNA: TGTGCCAGCAGTGACGGGGGGCTGGATGAGCAGTTCTTC.

The V call is TRBV30, the J call TRBJ1-5, with D unclear. CDR3 size: 15 residues. The germline CDR1 and CDR2 sequences are GTSNPN and SVGIG (reference sequence). Trimming pared 1 base from V and 3 bases from J, leaving 13 bases between. In nucleotides, the CDR3 is TGTGCCTGGAGTGGTGGCCAGCTTTACAATCAGCCCCAGCATTTT. The encoded protein is CAWSGGQLYNQPQHF.

The CDR3 DNA is TGTGCCAGCAGTTTACGGCCAGAAGAGCAGTTCTTC. Its translation: CASSLRPEEQFF. The V and J genes are TRBV28 and TRBJ2-1; D gene ambiguous. Germline assignment: CDR1 MDHEN and CDR2 SYDVKM. V was clipped by 2 bases and J by 10 bases, with 9 bases between them. This CDR3 is 12 amino acids long.